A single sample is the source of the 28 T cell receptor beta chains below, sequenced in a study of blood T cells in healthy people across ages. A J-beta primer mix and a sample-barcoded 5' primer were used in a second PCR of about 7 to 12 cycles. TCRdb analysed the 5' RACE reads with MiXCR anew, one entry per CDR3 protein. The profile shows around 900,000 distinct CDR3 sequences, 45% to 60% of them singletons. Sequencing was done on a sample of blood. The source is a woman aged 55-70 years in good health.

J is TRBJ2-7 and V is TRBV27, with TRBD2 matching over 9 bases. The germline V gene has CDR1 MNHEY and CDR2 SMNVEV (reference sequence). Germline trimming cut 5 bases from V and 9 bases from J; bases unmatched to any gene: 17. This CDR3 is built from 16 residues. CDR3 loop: CASSPAWRGRDSSQYF. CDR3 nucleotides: TGTGCCAGCAGTCCCGCATGGCGCGGGAGGGATTCTTCGCAGTACTTC.

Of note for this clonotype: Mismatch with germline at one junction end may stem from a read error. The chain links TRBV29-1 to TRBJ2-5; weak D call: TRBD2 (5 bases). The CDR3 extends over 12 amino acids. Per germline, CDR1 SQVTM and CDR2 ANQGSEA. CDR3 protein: CSVEDSSYGQYF. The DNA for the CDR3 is TGTAGCGTTGAAGATTCCTCCTACGGGCAGTACTTC.

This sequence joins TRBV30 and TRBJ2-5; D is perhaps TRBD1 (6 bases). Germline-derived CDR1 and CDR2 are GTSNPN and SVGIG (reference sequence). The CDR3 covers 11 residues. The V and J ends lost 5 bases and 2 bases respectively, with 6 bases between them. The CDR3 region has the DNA TGTGCCTGGGGACAGCAAGAGACCCAGTACTTC. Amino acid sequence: CAWGQQETQYF.

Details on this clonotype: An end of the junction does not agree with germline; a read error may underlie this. CDR3 loop: CACSLAGNEQYF. DNA for the CDR3: TGCGCCTGCAGCTTGGCAGGGAATGAGCAGTACTTC. V is TRBV5-1 and J is TRBJ2-7, with D perhaps TRBD1 (5 bases). The CDR3 runs to 12 residues. The germline CDR1 and CDR2 sequences are SGHRS and YFSETQ.

For the CDR3, the DNA is TGTGCCAGCAGCAGATACCCACAATCGGCCAATGAGCAGTTCTTC. It yields the protein CASSRYPQSANEQFF. This chain links TRBV9 with TRBJ2-1; D is undetermined. The CDR3 has 15 residues. Trimming stripped 4 bases from V and 6 bases from J, with 17 bases between. In germline, CDR1 is SGDLS, CDR2 YYNGEE. Looking up the rest from reference TRBV9 and TRBJ2-1 gives the full variable domain: DSGVTQTPKHLITATGQRVTLRCSPRSGDLSVYWYQQSLDQGLQFLIQYYNGEERAKGNILERFSAQQFPDLHSELNLSSLELGDSALYFCASSRYPQSANEQFFGPGTRLTVL.

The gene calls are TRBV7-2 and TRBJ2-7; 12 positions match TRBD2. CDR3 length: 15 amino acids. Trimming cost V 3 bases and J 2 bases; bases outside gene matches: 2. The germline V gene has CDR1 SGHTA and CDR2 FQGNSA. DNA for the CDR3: TGTGCCAGCAGCTTGAGGACTAGCGGGGCCTACGAGCAGTACTTC. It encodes CASSLRTSGAYEQYF.

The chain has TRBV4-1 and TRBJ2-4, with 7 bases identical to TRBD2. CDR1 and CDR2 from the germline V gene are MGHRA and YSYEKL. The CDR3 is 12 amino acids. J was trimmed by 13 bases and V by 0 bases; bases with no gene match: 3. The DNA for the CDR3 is TGCGCCAGCAGCCAAGATGGGGGAGGGCAGTACTTC. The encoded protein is CASSQDGGGQYF.

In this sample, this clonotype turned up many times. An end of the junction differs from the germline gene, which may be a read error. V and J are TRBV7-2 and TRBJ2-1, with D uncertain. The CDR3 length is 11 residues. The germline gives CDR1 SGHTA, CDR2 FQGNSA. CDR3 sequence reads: CASSPGLEEFF. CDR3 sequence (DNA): TGTGCCAGCAGCCCCGGTCTTGAGGAGTTCTTC.

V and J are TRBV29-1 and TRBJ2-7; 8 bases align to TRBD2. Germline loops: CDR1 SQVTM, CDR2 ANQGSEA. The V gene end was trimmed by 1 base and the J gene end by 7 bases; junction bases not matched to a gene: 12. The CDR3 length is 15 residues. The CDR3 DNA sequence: TGCAGCGTTGAAGGGCGGGGGGCCCCCTACAATGAGCAGTACTTC. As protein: CSVEGRGAPYNEQYF.

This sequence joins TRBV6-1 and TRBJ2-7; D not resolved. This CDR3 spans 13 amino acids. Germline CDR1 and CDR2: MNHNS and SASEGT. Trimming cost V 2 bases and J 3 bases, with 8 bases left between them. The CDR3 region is CASSESNNYEQYF. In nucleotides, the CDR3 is TGTGCCAGCAGTGAATCCAACAACTACGAGCAGTACTTC.

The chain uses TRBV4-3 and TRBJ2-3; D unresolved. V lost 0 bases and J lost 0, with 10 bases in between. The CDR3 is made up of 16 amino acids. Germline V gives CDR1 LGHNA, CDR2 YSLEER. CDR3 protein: CASSQETDPSTDTQYF. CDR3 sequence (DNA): TGCGCCAGCAGCCAAGAGACCGACCCTAGCACAGATACGCAGTATTTT.

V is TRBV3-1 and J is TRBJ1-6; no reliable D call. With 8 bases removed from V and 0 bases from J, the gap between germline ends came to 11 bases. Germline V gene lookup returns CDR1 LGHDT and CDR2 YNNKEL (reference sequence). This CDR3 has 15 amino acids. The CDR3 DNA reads TGTGCCAGCCAAGGAAGCAGCTCCTATAATTCACCCCTCCACTTT. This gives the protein CASQGSSSYNSPLHF.

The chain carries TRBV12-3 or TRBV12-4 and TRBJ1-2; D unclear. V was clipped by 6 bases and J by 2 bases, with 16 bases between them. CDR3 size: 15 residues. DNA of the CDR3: TGTGCCAGCAGGGTGGACGCGCCGAGGAACTATGGCTACACCTTC. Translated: CASRVDAPRNYGYTF.

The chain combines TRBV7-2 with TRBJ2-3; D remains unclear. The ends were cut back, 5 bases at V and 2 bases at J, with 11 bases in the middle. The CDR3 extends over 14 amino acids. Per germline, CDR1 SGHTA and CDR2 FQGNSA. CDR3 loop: CASSIPTNTDTQYF. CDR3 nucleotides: TGTGCCAGCAGCATCCCTACAAACACAGATACGCAGTATTTT. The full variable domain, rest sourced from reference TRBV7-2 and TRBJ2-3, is GAGVSQSPSNKVTEKGKDVELRCDPISGHTALYWYRQSLGQGLEFLIYFQGNSAPDKSGLPSDRFSAERTGGSVSTLTIQRTQQEDSAVYLCASSIPTNTDTQYFGPGTRLTVL.

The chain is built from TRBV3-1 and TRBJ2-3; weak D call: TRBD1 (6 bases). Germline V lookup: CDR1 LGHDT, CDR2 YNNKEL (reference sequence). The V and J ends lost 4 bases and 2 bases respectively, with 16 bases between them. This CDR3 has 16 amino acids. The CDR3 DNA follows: TGTGCCAGCAGCCGCTTACAGGGAGACTACACAGATACGCAGTATTTT. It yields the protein CASSRLQGDYTDTQYF.

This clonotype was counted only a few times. CDR3 DNA: TGTGCCAGCAGGATGACTAGCGGGAGCGCTACGCAGTATTTT. Its translation: CASRMTSGSATQYF. V is TRBV6-5 and J is TRBJ2-3; 12 bases fit TRBD2. Germline CDR1 MNHEY, CDR2 SVGAGI. With V trimmed by 6 bases and J by 8 bases, 6 bases remained unmatched. This CDR3 comprises 14 residues.

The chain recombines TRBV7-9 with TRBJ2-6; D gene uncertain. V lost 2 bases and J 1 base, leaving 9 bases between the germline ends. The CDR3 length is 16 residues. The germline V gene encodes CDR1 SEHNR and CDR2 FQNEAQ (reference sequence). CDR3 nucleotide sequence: TGTGCCAGCAGCTTACGACAAGCGTCTGGGGCCAACGTCCTGACTTTC. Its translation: CASSLRQASGANVLTF.

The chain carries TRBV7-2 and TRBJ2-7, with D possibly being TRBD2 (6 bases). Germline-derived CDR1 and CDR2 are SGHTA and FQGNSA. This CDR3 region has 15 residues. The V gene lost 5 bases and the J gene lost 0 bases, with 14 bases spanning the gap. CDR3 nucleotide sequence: TGTGCCAGCAGCCCGAGGTTGGGAGGCTCCTACGAGCAGTACTTC. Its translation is CASSPRLGGSYEQYF.

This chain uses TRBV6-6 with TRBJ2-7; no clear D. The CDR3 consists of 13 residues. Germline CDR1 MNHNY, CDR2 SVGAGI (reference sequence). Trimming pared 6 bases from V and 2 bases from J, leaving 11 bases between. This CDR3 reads CASRGAQAYEQYF. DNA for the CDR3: TGTGCCAGCAGGGGCGCTCAGGCCTACGAGCAGTACTTC.

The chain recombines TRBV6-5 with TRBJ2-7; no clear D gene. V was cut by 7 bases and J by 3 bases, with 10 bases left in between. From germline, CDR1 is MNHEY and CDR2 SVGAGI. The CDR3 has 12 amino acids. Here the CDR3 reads CASTSLYYEQYF. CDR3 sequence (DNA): TGTGCCAGCACCTCTCTCTACTACGAGCAGTACTTC.

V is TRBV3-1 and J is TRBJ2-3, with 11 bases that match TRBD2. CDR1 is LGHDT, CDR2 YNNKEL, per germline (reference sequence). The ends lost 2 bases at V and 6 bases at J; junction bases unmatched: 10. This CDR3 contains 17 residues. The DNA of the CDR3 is TGTGCCAGCAGCCAACAAGTCCCTCTAGCGGGAGGTGATACGCAGTATTTT. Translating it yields CASSQQVPLAGGDTQYF.

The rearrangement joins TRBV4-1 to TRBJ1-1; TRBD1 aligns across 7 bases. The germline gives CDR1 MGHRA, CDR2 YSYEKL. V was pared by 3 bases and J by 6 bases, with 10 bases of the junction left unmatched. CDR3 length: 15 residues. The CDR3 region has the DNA TGCGCCAGCAGCCACTACAATCAGGGGGGATCTGAAGCTTTCTTT. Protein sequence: CASSHYNQGGSEAFF.

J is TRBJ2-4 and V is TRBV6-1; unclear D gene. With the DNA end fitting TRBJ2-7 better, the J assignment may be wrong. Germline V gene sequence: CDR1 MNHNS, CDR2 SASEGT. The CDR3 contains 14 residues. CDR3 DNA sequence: TGTGCCAGCAGGGTAAGGGTCGATCCCTACGAGCAGTACTTC. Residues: CASRVRVDPYEQYF.

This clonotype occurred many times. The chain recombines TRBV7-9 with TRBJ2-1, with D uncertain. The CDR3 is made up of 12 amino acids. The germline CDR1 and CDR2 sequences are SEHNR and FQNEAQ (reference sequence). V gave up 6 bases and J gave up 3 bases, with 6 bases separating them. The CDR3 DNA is TGTGCCAGCAGGTACGACTACAATGAGCAGTTCTTC. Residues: CASRYDYNEQFF.

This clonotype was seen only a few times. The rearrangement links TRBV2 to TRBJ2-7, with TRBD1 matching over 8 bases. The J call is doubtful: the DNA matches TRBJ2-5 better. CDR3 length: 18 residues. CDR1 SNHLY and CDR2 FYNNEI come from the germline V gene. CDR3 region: CASSVLQLRQGLSGTQYF. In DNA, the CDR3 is TGTGCCAGCAGCGTTCTGCAACTTCGACAGGGGTTATCGGGGACCCAGTACTTC.

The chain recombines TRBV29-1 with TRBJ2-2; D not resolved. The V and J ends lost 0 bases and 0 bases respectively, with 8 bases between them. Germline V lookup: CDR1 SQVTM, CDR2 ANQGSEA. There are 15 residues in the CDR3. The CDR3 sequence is CSVEDYTTNTGELFF. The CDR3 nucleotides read TGCAGCGTTGAAGACTACACTACGAACACCGGGGAGCTGTTTTTT.

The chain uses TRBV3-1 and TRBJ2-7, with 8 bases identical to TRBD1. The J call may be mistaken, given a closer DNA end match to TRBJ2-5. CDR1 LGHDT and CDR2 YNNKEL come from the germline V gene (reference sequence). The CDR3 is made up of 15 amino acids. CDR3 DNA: TGTGCCAGCAGCAAAGGACAGGGCGAGGGAGAGACCCAGTACTTC. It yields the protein CASSKGQGEGETQYF.

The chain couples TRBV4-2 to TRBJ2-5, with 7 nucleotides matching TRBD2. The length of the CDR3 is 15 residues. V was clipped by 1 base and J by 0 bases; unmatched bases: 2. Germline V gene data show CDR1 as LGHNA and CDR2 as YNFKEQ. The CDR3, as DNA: TGTGCCAGCAGCCAAGCGGGACTATACCAAGAGACCCAGTACTTC. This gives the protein CASSQAGLYQETQYF.